The 24 T cell receptor beta chains presented below share a single source sample, sequenced in a study of response to subunit inactivated influenza vaccine. MiXCR, run by TCRdb on the RT-PCR reads, gives a single entry per CDR3 protein. This sample yields under 850,000 distinct CDR3 sequences, of which roughly 18% are seen a single time; 11% belongs to the top ten. Sequenced here: PBMCs from blood, sampled 5 days after vaccination. The source is a middle-aged man who received an inactivated influenza vaccine.

This clonotype came up a few times. V and J are TRBV5-5 and TRBJ2-7; a weak D match, TRBD2 (5 bases). Germline CDR1 and CDR2: SGHKS and YYEKEE (reference sequence). The CDR3 length is 14 residues. V lost 2 bases and J 3 bases, leaving 12 bases between the germline ends. In DNA, the CDR3 is TGTGCCAGCAGCTTTCCGGGGTCGAACTACGAGCAGTACTTC. It encodes CASSFPGSNYEQYF.

The chain employs TRBV7-9 and TRBJ2-1, with D unresolved. The CDR3 totals 15 residues. Trimming stripped 1 base from V and 2 bases from J, with 9 bases between. Per the germline V gene, CDR1 is SEHNR and CDR2 is FQNEAQ (reference sequence). DNA for the CDR3: TGTGCCAGCAGCTTAGTCTCGGCACCCTACAATGAGCAGTTCTTC. As protein: CASSLVSAPYNEQFF.

This clonotype has just a few counts. V and J are TRBV20-1 and TRBJ1-5; D remains unclear. The CDR3 is 12 amino acids. Germline-derived CDR1 and CDR2 are DFQATT and SNEGSKA (reference sequence). The V gene lost 6 bases and the J gene lost 7 bases, with 13 bases spanning the gap. CDR3 sequence: CSAQPATQPQHF. CDR3 in DNA: TGCAGTGCCCAACCGGCCACACAGCCCCAGCATTTT.

The chain links TRBV12-3 or TRBV12-4 to TRBJ1-1, with a tentative D call TRBD1 (6 bases). The CDR3 totals 14 residues. Trimming removed 6 bases at V and 1 base at J, with 12 bases between. CDR3 loop: CASRRARGNTEAFF. The CDR3 nucleotides are TGTGCCAGCAGACGCGCCAGGGGGAACACTGAAGCTTTCTTT.

V is TRBV7-9 and J is TRBJ1-2; perhaps TRBD1 as D (6 bases). There are 16 residues in the CDR3. V lost 0 bases, J lost 4 bases, and 15 bases lay in between. CDR1 SEHNR and CDR2 FQNEAQ come from the germline V gene (reference sequence). CDR3 protein: CASSLASPEQGYGYTF. The CDR3 DNA follows: TGTGCCAGCAGCTTAGCGAGTCCCGAACAGGGCTATGGCTACACCTTC.

The chain recombines TRBV6-5 with TRBJ2-7, with D possibly TRBD2 on 7 matching bases. The V end was cut by 3 bases, the J end by 2 bases, with 14 bases between. Germline loops: CDR1 MNHEY, CDR2 SVGAGI. This CDR3 is built from 15 residues. CDR3 DNA: TGTGCCAGCAGTTATTACAAGCGGGACACCTACGAGCAGTACTTC. Amino acid sequence: CASSYYKRDTYEQYF.

V is TRBV5-1 and J is TRBJ2-7; D is uncertain. V was shortened by 0 bases and J by 5 bases, with 9 bases between the two germline ends. The CDR3 is made up of 13 amino acids. Germline lookup yields CDR1 SGHRS and CDR2 YFSETQ. This chain's CDR3 is CASSLGWRNEQYF. CDR3 coding DNA: TGCGCCAGCAGCTTGGGCTGGAGAAACGAGCAGTACTTC.

This clonotype was detected ten times or more. The genes are TRBV7-2 and TRBJ2-7; TRBD2 matches at 7 bases. Trimming took 5 bases from V and 4 from J; bases not matched to a gene: 5. This CDR3 comprises 13 residues. The germline V gene has CDR1 SGHTA and CDR2 FQGNSA. The CDR3 region is CASSPSGDYEQYF. The CDR3, as DNA: TGTGCCAGCAGCCCCAGCGGGGATTACGAGCAGTACTTC.

This clonotype occurred a few times. The rearrangement uses TRBV15 and TRBJ1-4; D gene unclear. CDR1 and CDR2 (germline): LNHNV, YYDKDF (reference sequence). V lost 4 bases and J lost 8, with 14 bases in between. The CDR3 has 14 amino acids. For the CDR3, the DNA is TGTGCCACCAGCACGGCTCCCTTTCGGGAAAAACTGTTTTTT. Residues: CATSTAPFREKLFF.

This clonotype was counted only a few times. This chain uses TRBV5-5 with TRBJ2-1; D perhaps matches TRBD2 (7 bases). The CDR3 sequence is 15 residues long. Germline V gene data show CDR1 as SGHKS and CDR2 as YYEKEE (reference sequence). The V end lost 2 bases, the J end lost 1 base, and 10 bases lay between the germline ends. In nucleotides, the CDR3 is TGTGCCAGCAGCTTTGAGGGGGGGTCCTACAATGAGCAGTTCTTC. It specifies CASSFEGGSYNEQFF.

This clonotype was observed a few times. The chain has TRBV6-5 and TRBJ1-2, with D possibly TRBD1 on 5 matching bases. This CDR3 is 12 amino acids long. Germline CDR1 is MNHEY and CDR2 is SVGAGI. V dropped 6 bases and J dropped 8 bases, with 13 bases sitting between them. CDR3 sequence (DNA): TGTGCCAGCAGCTTCGGGACGGGGGGCTACACCTTC. Encoded protein: CASSFGTGGYTF.

The chain carries TRBV7-8 and TRBJ2-5, with 7 bases fitting TRBD1. The V gene end was trimmed by 5 bases and the J gene end by 5 bases; junction bases not matched to a gene: 11. Germline loops: CDR1 SGHVS, CDR2 FQNEAQ. This CDR3 has 15 residues. The CDR3 protein is CASSAIQGKLETQYF. CDR3 coding DNA: TGTGCCAGCAGCGCTATACAGGGGAAGCTGGAGACCCAGTACTTC.

The gene calls are TRBV15 and TRBJ1-4; a possible D gene is TRBD1 (5 bases). This CDR3 is 13 amino acids long. V was cut by 2 bases and J by 7 bases, with 8 bases left in between. Germline V CDR1 and CDR2: LNHNV, YYDKDF (reference sequence). The CDR3 region is CATSRRQGEKLFF. DNA for the CDR3: TGTGCCACCAGCAGAAGGCAGGGTGAAAAACTGTTTTTT.

The table lists this clonotype with many counts. CDR3 loop: CSVLTPTGAYEQYF. In DNA form, the CDR3 reads TGCAGCGTCCTCACTCCTACAGGGGCCTACGAGCAGTACTTC. The chain combines TRBV29-1 with TRBJ2-7; 7 bases are shared with TRBD1. Per germline, CDR1 SQVTM and CDR2 ANQGSEA. After removal of 6 bases from V and 2 bases from J, the junction contained 10 bases not matched to a gene. The CDR3 loop spans 14 amino acids.

This clonotype was detected only a few times. The chain combines TRBV20-1 with TRBJ2-3, with TRBD1 matching 8 bases. The trim removed 3 bases at V and 7 bases at J, leaving 15 bases unmatched. The V gene's germline CDR1 is DFQATT and CDR2 SNEGSKA (reference sequence). CDR3 size: 16 residues. The CDR3 is CSASSSSGGEGHTQYF. Written as DNA, the CDR3 is TGCAGTGCTAGCTCCTCGTCAGGGGGCGAGGGGCATACGCAGTATTTT.

This clonotype was recorded at least ten times. The rearrangement links TRBV20-1 to TRBJ2-4; D may be TRBD2 (5 bases). Deletions cut 6 bases from V and 6 bases from J, with 18 bases between. Per the germline V gene, CDR1 is DFQATT and CDR2 is SNEGSKA (reference sequence). This CDR3 is built from 14 residues. The CDR3 nucleotides read TGCAGTGCCCTGCGAGGGTTAACGGGAAACATTCAGTACTTC. This sequence encodes CSALRGLTGNIQYF.

The genes are TRBV18 and TRBJ1-2, with TRBD1 as a possible D gene (5 bases). The ends were cut back, 2 bases at V and 6 bases at J, with 10 bases in the middle. The CDR3 is made up of 13 amino acids. Looked up from germline, CDR1 is KGHSH and CDR2 is LQKENI. DNA for the CDR3: TGTGCCAGCTCACCAGACCGGGGCCATGGCTACACCTTC. This gives the protein CASSPDRGHGYTF. Looking up the rest from reference TRBV18 and TRBJ1-2 gives the full variable domain: NAGVMQNPRHLVRRRGQEARLRCSPMKGHSHVYWYRQLPEEGLKFMVYLQKENIIDESGMPKERFSAEFPKEGPSILRIQQVVRGDSAAYFCASSPDRGHGYTFGSGTRLTVV.

The rearrangement joins TRBV2 to TRBJ2-7, with 7 bases fitting TRBD2. This CDR3 comprises 13 residues. In germline, CDR1 is SNHLY, CDR2 FYNNEI. Germline trimming cut 7 bases from V and 0 bases from J; bases unmatched to any gene: 3. CDR3 region: CASIRGSSYEQYF. CDR3 bases: TGTGCCAGCATCCGCGGGAGCTCCTACGAGCAGTACTTC.

This clonotype was picked up many times. This chain uses TRBV24-1 with TRBJ2-1, with 7 bases lining up with TRBD1. This CDR3 contains 19 residues. CDR1 is KGHDR, CDR2 SFDVKD, per germline. V gave up 2 bases and J gave up 3 bases; unmatched junction bases: 15. The CDR3 here is CATSDSLPQQGSHYNEQFF. DNA for the CDR3: TGTGCCACCAGTGATTCACTACCACAACAGGGGTCCCACTACAATGAGCAGTTCTTC.

The V call is TRBV10-3, the J call TRBJ2-1; possibly TRBD2 for D (5 bases). The CDR3 has 11 residues. Trimming removed 5 bases from V and 8 bases from J, with 7 bases in between. Germline V gene sequence: CDR1 ENHRY, CDR2 SYGVKD. CDR3 in amino acids: CAISSSHEQFF. Written as DNA, the CDR3 is TGTGCCATCAGTTCTAGCCATGAGCAGTTCTTC.

V is TRBV9 and J is TRBJ2-4; TRBD2 is a possible D gene (6 bases). CDR1 is SGDLS, CDR2 YYNGEE, per germline. Trimming cost V 0 bases and J 3 bases, with 13 bases left between them. The CDR3 covers 16 residues. CDR3 coding DNA: TGTGCCAGCAGCGTAGAAGGGCGGCGGGGCAAAAACATTCAGTACTTC. Protein product: CASSVEGRRGKNIQYF.

In its sample, this clonotype was seen a few times. The genes are TRBV12-3 or TRBV12-4 and TRBJ2-5, with TRBD1 as a possible D gene (5 bases). V was shortened by 6 bases and J by 5 bases, with 19 bases between the two germline ends. The CDR3 consists of 15 residues. CDR3 sequence: CASSRQDTTRETQYF. In DNA, the CDR3 is TGTGCCAGCAGCCGCCAGGACACAACAAGGGAGACCCAGTACTTC.

This clonotype appeared a few times. This chain links TRBV6-1 with TRBJ2-5, with D tentatively TRBD2 (6 bases). CDR3 length: 14 residues. V lost 5 bases to trimming and J lost 4 bases, with 14 bases between them. The germline V gene has CDR1 MNHNS and CDR2 SASEGT. Here the CDR3 DNA reads TGTGCCAGCAGTCGAGGACTATTTACAGAGACCCAGTACTTC. Translated: CASSRGLFTETQYF.

The chain joins TRBV7-2 to TRBJ1-1, with D unclear. There are 14 residues in the CDR3. V was cut by 5 bases and J by 1 base, with 11 bases left in between. Germline V CDR1 and CDR2: SGHTA, FQGNSA. CDR3 sequence (DNA): TGTGCCAGCAGCAGTCGACGTGGGAACACTGAAGCTTTCTTT. It translates to CASSSRRGNTEAFF. The whole variable domain, filled in from reference TRBV7-2 and TRBJ1-1, reads GAGVSQSPSNKVTEKGKDVELRCDPISGHTALYWYRQSLGQGLEFLIYFQGNSAPDKSGLPSDRFSAERTGGSVSTLTIQRTQQEDSAVYLCASSSRRGNTEAFFGQGTRLTVV.